Shown below are 28 T cell receptor beta chains from a single sample sequenced in a study of cytomegalovirus exposure and HLA in healthy donors. Primers included in the PCR were 60 Vbeta and 13 Jbeta primers. The protocol was immunoSEQ multiplex PCR, while the TCRdb copy is restricted to in-frame clones and leaves out a portion. Here the sample spans 150,000 to 180,000 clones, over 70% being singletons. Source material: PBMCs. Receptor source: a young man in good health and CMV-seronegative.

This rearrangement joins TRBV19 to TRBJ2-2; 15 nucleotides line up with TRBD2. Germline V CDR1 and CDR2: LNHDA, SQIVND (reference sequence). The CDR3 length is 18 residues. V lost 6 bases, J lost 1 base, and 6 bases stayed unmatched. CDR3 loop: CASSEGLAGGRNTGELFF. Here the CDR3 DNA reads TGTGCCAGTAGCGAGGGACTAGCGGGGGGAAGGAACACCGGGGAGCTGTTTTTT. The variable domain in full, completed from reference TRBV19 and TRBJ2-2, reads DGGITQSPKYLFRKEGQNVTLSCEQNLNHDAMYWYRQDPGQGLRLIYYSQIVNDFQKGDIAEGYSVSREKKESFPLTVTSAQKNPTAFYLCASSEGLAGGRNTGELFFGEGSRLTVL.

The J gene is TRBJ2-7, the V gene TRBV6-5; no definite D call. Trimming pared 0 bases from V and 2 bases from J, leaving 8 bases between. In germline, CDR1 is MNHEY, CDR2 SVGAGI. The CDR3 extends over 14 amino acids. DNA of the CDR3: TGTGCCAGCAGTTACTCGAGGAGCCCCTACGAGCAGTACTTC. Protein product: CASSYSRSPYEQYF.

The V and J genes are TRBV4-3 and TRBJ2-7, with 8 bases aligning to TRBD2. Germline V lookup: CDR1 LGHNA, CDR2 YSLEER. The CDR3 sequence is 16 residues long. V shed 0 bases, J shed 3 bases, and the junction held 7 bases outside the gene matches. In DNA, the CDR3 is TGCGCCAGCAGCCAAGATCATTCGGGGGGGCTCTACGAGCAGTACTTC. Encoded protein: CASSQDHSGGLYEQYF.

The V gene is TRBV19, the J gene TRBJ1-4; D ambiguous. CDR3 size: 14 residues. Trimming removed 7 bases from V and 7 bases from J, with 16 bases in between. In germline, CDR1 is LNHDA, CDR2 SQIVND (reference sequence). As DNA, the CDR3 is TGTGCCAGTACCTCCAGACCCTCGGGTGAAAAACTGTTTTTT. Translated: CASTSRPSGEKLFF.

Points on this clone: Additional DNA sequences in this sample encode the identical CDR3. The rearrangement links TRBV19 to TRBJ2-5; 7 bases fit TRBD1. The CDR3 contains 14 residues. Germline V gives CDR1 LNHDA, CDR2 SQIVND (reference sequence). J was trimmed by 3 bases and V by 1 base; bases with no gene match: 2. DNA for the CDR3: TGTGCCAGTAGTATAGCGGGGACAGAAGAGACCCAGTACTTC. It translates to CASSIAGTEETQYF.

This chain connects TRBV10-3 to TRBJ2-6; weak D call: TRBD1 (6 bases). Germline CDR1 is ENHRY and CDR2 is SYGVKD. The CDR3 has 17 residues. V was pared by 4 bases and J by 0 bases, with 13 bases between. The CDR3 loop is CAISGFQGPSGANVLTF. The CDR3 region has the DNA TGTGCCATCAGTGGGTTCCAGGGGCCCTCTGGGGCCAACGTCCTGACTTTC.

The chain is built from TRBV5-4 and TRBJ1-6; 8 positions match TRBD1. The CDR3 totals 17 residues. The germline V gene encodes CDR1 SGHNT and CDR2 YYREEE (reference sequence). Unmatched junction bases numbered 12, after V lost 1 base and J lost 9 bases. CDR3 in DNA: TGTGCCAGCAGCTTGTCGTCAGGGGGCCCTCCGGGTTCACCCCTCCACTTT. Its translation is CASSLSSGGPPGSPLHF.

This clone is a singleton in its sample. The chain combines TRBV5-8 with TRBJ2-7, with D perhaps matching TRBD1 (6 bases). V lost 5 bases and J 2 bases, leaving 17 bases between the germline ends. The germline V gene encodes CDR1 SGHTS and CDR2 YDEGEE. The CDR3 sequence is 15 residues long. The CDR3 DNA sequence: TGTGCCAGCAGGCGTCCCGGGACACAAACCTACGAGCAGTACTTC. Translating gives CASRRPGTQTYEQYF. The full variable domain, rest sourced from reference TRBV5-8 and TRBJ2-7, is EAGVTQSPTHLIKTRGQQATLRCSPISGHTSVYWYQQALGLGLQFLLWYDEGEERNRGNFPPRFSGRQFPNYSSELNVNALELEDSALYLCASRRPGTQTYEQYFGPGTRLTVT.

The gene calls are TRBV19 and TRBJ2-7, with 12 bases matching TRBD1. The germline gives CDR1 LNHDA, CDR2 SQIVND (reference sequence). V gave up 5 bases and J gave up 6 bases; unmatched junction bases: 8. CDR3 size: 15 residues. The CDR3, as DNA: TGTGCCAGTAGTCCTTCCGGGACAGGGGGCGTCGAGCAGTACTTC. Its protein product is CASSPSGTGGVEQYF.

The J gene is TRBJ2-7, the V gene TRBV6-1, with D perhaps TRBD2 (6 bases). The V end was cut by 0 bases, the J end by 2 bases, with 11 bases between. The CDR3 runs to 15 residues. In germline, CDR1 is MNHNS, CDR2 SASEGT. CDR3 loop: CASSEASGETYEQYF. CDR3 DNA sequence: TGTGCCAGCAGTGAAGCTTCGGGGGAAACCTACGAGCAGTACTTC.

The V gene is TRBV6-6, the J gene TRBJ1-4; TRBD1 might be the D (6 bases). Germline V gene sequence: CDR1 MNHNY, CDR2 SVGAGI (reference sequence). V dropped 6 bases and J dropped 7 bases, with 18 bases sitting between them. The length of the CDR3 is 15 residues. The DNA of the CDR3 is TGTGCCAGCAGCCTTCTCAGGGGAAGCGGTGAAAAACTGTTTTTT. It is translated as CASSLLRGSGEKLFF.

The chain couples TRBV10-3 to TRBJ1-2, with 7 bases matching TRBD1. CDR3 length: 13 residues. CDR1 is ENHRY, CDR2 SYGVKD, per germline. After removal of 2 bases from V and 5 bases from J, the junction contained 2 bases not matched to a gene. In DNA form, the CDR3 reads TGTGCCATCAGTGAGGGGACAGAATATGGCTACACCTTC. This gives the protein CAISEGTEYGYTF.

Of note for this clone: A junction boundary mismatches the germline segment, possibly from a read error. The chain couples TRBV4-3 to TRBJ1-5, with D possibly TRBD1 on 5 matching bases. The V gene's germline CDR1 is LGHNA and CDR2 YSLEER. The CDR3 length is 15 residues. CDR3 region: CASSQVQGYRQPQNF. In DNA form, the CDR3 reads TGCGCCAGCAGCCAAGTGCAGGGTTATCGTCAGCCCCAGAATTTT.

V and J are TRBV5-4 and TRBJ2-7; TRBD1 matches 11 bases. The CDR3 has 15 residues. In germline, CDR1 is SGHNT, CDR2 YYREEE (reference sequence). V trimming: 2 bases; J trimming: 4 bases; junction bases outside the gene matches: 5. The CDR3 nucleotides are TGTGCCAGCAGCTTCCCCGGGACAGGGGGGTACGAGCAGTACTTC. Its protein product is CASSFPGTGGYEQYF.

The chain has TRBV6-5 and TRBJ2-7, with 12 bases aligning to TRBD1. Germline lookup yields CDR1 MNHEY and CDR2 SVGAGI. With V trimmed by 4 bases and J by 3 bases, 7 bases remained unmatched. The CDR3 has 16 residues. In DNA, the CDR3 is TGTGCCAGCAGTTCCGGGACAGGGGGCGCGAACTACGAGCAGTACTTC. Amino acid sequence: CASSSGTGGANYEQYF.

J is TRBJ2-3 and V is TRBV2; D is unclear. V lost 7 bases and J lost 4, with 12 bases in between. Per the germline V gene, CDR1 is SNHLY and CDR2 is FYNNEI. The CDR3 loop spans 13 amino acids. The CDR3 spells CASTPRFADTQYF. The CDR3 DNA reads as TGTGCCAGCACCCCCAGGTTTGCAGATACGCAGTATTTT.

The CDR3 sequence is CASSSAAIPGTYGYTF. The DNA for the CDR3 is TGTGCCAGCAGCTCCGCCGCGATACCCGGGACATATGGCTACACCTTC. The rearrangement joins TRBV7-2 to TRBJ1-2, with D perhaps matching TRBD1 (6 bases). From germline, CDR1 is SGHTA and CDR2 FQGNSA. The V end was cut by 4 bases, the J end by 5 bases, with 20 bases between. This CDR3 contains 16 residues.

The chain carries TRBV10-3 and TRBJ2-7, with 7 bases aligning to TRBD2. The CDR3 length is 13 residues. Trimming at V came to 4 bases and at J to 6 bases, leaving 6 bases not matched to a gene. Germline-derived CDR1 and CDR2 are ENHRY and SYGVKD. CDR3 protein: CAISGPSGGEQYF. The CDR3 DNA reads as TGTGCCATCAGTGGGCCCTCGGGGGGCGAGCAGTACTTC.

The chain recombines TRBV5-1 with TRBJ2-7; 8 positions match TRBD1. V was clipped by 1 base and J by 3 bases; unmatched bases: 6. CDR3 length equals 15 residues. In germline, CDR1 is SGHRS, CDR2 YFSETQ. The CDR3 spells CASSLSPQGVYEQYF. The CDR3 DNA reads TGCGCCAGCAGCTTGTCCCCACAGGGGGTCTACGAGCAGTACTTC. The complete variable domain, with remaining parts taken from reference TRBV5-1 and TRBJ2-7, reads KAGVTQTPRYLIKTRGQQVTLSCSPISGHRSVSWYQQTPGQGLQFLFEYFSETQRNKGNFPGRFSGRQFSNSRSEMNVSTLELGDSALYLCASSLSPQGVYEQYFGPGTRLTVT.

The CDR3 here is CASSDSASGGYNEQFF. The CDR3 DNA reads as TGTGCCAGCAGTGATTCGGCTAGCGGGGGGTACAATGAGCAGTTCTTC. The genes are TRBV2 and TRBJ2-1; 11 bases align to TRBD2. Looked up from germline, CDR1 is SNHLY and CDR2 is FYNNEI. This CDR3 has 16 amino acids. With 3 bases clipped from V and 4 bases from J, the junction kept 5 bases outside the gene matches.

The chain has TRBV7-2 and TRBJ1-6, with TRBD1 identical over 9 bases. The V gene's germline CDR1 is SGHTA and CDR2 FQGNSA. The V segment lost 5 bases and the J segment 9 bases; nucleotides outside the gene matches: 5. The CDR3 is made up of 14 amino acids. This CDR3 reads CASSPGTGRSPLHF. CDR3 nucleotide sequence: TGTGCCAGCAGCCCCGGGACAGGGCGTTCACCCCTCCACTTT.

The chain couples TRBV18 to TRBJ1-1; 7 bases match TRBD1. The CDR3 has 15 amino acids. The germline V gene has CDR1 KGHSH and CDR2 LQKENI. The junction had 10 bases not matched to a gene; V was cut back by 6 bases and J by 3 bases. For the CDR3, the DNA is TGTGCCAGCTCCCTGAATGGACAGGTGGACACTGAAGCTTTCTTT. Translating it yields CASSLNGQVDTEAFF. The full variable domain, rest sourced from reference TRBV18 and TRBJ1-1, is NAGVMQNPRHLVRRRGQEARLRCSPMKGHSHVYWYRQLPEEGLKFMVYLQKENIIDESGMPKERFSAEFPKEGPSILRIQQVVRGDSAAYFCASSLNGQVDTEAFFGQGTRLTVV.

The table lists this clone with a count of one. The rearrangement joins TRBV2 to TRBJ1-2; weak D call: TRBD1 (6 bases). V dropped 4 bases and J dropped 3 bases, with 12 bases sitting between them. This CDR3 spans 14 amino acids. Germline assignment: CDR1 SNHLY and CDR2 FYNNEI. The CDR3, as DNA: TGTGCCAGCAGTGTGGTTTCAGGGGACTATGGCTACACCTTC. Translating gives CASSVVSGDYGYTF.

The rearrangement links TRBV9 to TRBJ2-1; D unclear. V was trimmed by 1 base and J by 0 bases, leaving 5 bases between them. This CDR3 has 14 residues. Germline V lookup: CDR1 SGDLS, CDR2 YYNGEE. CDR3 nucleotides: TGTGCCAGCAGCGTATCGAGCTCCTACAATGAGCAGTTCTTC. Residues: CASSVSSSYNEQFF.

V and J are TRBV20-1 and TRBJ2-1, with D uncertain. With 5 bases removed from V and 3 bases from J, the gap between germline ends came to 5 bases. The CDR3 consists of 11 residues. Germline V lookup: CDR1 DFQATT, CDR2 SNEGSKA (reference sequence). The CDR3 DNA is TGCAGTGCTCCCTTCTACAATGAGCAGTTCTTC. Its protein is CSAPFYNEQFF.

The table lists this clone with a few counts. J is TRBJ2-7 and V is TRBV28; D unclear. Per the germline V gene, CDR1 is MDHEN and CDR2 is SYDVKM. Trimming removed 3 bases at V and 0 bases at J, with 9 bases between. The CDR3 extends over 14 amino acids. This CDR3 is CASSLVADSYEQYF. CDR3 bases: TGTGCCAGCAGTTTGGTGGCGGACTCCTACGAGCAGTACTTC. The variable domain in full, with the rest retrieved from reference TRBV28 and TRBJ2-7, is DVKVTQSSRYLVKRTGEKVFLECVQDMDHENMFWYRQDPGLGLRLIYFSYDVKMKEKGDIPEGYSVSREKKERFSLILESASTNQTSMYLCASSLVADSYEQYFGPGTRLTVT.

Turning to this clone: Other DNA sequences of this sample code for an identical CDR3. V gene TRBV6-5 combines with J gene TRBJ1-1, with D tentatively TRBD1 (6 bases). Germline CDR1 reads MNHEY; CDR2 reads SVGAGI. The CDR3 spans 15 residues. With 6 bases removed from V and 1 base from J, the gap between germline ends came to 15 bases. In DNA form, the CDR3 reads TGTGCCAGCAGCAACAGGGAAGGGAAGAACACTGAAGCTTTCTTT. Amino acid sequence: CASSNREGKNTEAFF.

CDR3: CASAPGSSNQPQHF. The CDR3 DNA sequence: TGTGCCAGCGCCCCGGGTTCTAGCAATCAGCCCCAGCATTTT. The gene calls are TRBV27 and TRBJ1-5, with D uncertain. V lost 8 bases, J lost 0 bases, and 11 bases lay in between. CDR3 length: 14 amino acids. Germline CDR1 is MNHEY and CDR2 is SMNVEV (reference sequence).